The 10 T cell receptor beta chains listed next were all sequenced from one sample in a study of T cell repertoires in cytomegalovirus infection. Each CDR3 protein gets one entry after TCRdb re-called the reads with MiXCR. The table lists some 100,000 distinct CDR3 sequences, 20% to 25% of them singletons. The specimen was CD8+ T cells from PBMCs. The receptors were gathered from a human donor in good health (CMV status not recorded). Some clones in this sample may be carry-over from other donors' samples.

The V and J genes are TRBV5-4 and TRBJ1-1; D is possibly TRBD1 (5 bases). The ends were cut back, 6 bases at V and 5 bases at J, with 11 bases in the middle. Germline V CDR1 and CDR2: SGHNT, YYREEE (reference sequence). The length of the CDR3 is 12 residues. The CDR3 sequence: CASNGAGTEAFF. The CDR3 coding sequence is TGTGCCAGCAACGGGGCCGGAACTGAAGCTTTCTTT.

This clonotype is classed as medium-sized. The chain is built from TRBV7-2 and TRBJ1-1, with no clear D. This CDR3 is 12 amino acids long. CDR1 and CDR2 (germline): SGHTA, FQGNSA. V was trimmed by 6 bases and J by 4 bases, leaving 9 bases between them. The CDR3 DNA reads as TGTGCCAGCAGGTACTCGGGCACTGAAGCTTTCTTT. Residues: CASRYSGTEAFF.

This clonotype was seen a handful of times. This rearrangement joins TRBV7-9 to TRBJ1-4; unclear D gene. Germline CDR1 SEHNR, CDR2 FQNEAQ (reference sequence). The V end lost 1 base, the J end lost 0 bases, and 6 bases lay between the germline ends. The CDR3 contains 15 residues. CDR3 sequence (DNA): TGTGCCAGCAGCTTAGAACCGGCAACTAATGAAAAACTGTTTTTT. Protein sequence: CASSLEPATNEKLFF.

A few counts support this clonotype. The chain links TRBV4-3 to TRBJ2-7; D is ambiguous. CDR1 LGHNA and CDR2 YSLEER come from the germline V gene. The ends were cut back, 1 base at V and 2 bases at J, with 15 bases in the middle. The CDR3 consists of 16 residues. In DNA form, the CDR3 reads TGCGCCAGCAGCCAAGGAGGCGACCTATCAGCCTACGAGCAGTACTTC. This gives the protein CASSQGGDLSAYEQYF.

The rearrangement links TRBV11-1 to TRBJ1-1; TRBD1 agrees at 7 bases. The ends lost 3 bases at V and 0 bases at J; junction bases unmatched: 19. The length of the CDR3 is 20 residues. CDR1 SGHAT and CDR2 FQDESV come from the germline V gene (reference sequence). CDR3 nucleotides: TGTGCCAGCAGCTTTAGTCACTTCGGACAGGATGGGTCTATGAACACTGAAGCTTTCTTT. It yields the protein CASSFSHFGQDGSMNTEAFF. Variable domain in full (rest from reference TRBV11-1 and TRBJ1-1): EAEVAQSPRYKITEKSQAVAFWCDPISGHATLYWYRQILGQGPELLVQFQDESVVDDSQLPKDRFSAERLKGVDSTLKIQPAELGDSAMYLCASSFSHFGQDGSMNTEAFFGQGTRLTVV.

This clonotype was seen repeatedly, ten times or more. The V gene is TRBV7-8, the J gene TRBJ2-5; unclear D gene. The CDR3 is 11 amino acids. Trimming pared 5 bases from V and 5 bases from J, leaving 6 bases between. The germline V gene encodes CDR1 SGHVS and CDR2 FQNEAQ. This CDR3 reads CASSPSETQYF. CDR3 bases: TGTGCCAGCAGCCCCTCGGAGACCCAGTACTTC.

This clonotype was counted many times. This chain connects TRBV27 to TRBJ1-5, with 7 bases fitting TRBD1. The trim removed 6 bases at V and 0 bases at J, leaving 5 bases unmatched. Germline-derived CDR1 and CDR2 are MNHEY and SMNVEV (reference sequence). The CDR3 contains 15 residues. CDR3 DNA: TGTGCCAGCAGCCCCGGGACAGCTAGCAATCAGCCCCAGCATTTT. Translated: CASSPGTASNQPQHF.

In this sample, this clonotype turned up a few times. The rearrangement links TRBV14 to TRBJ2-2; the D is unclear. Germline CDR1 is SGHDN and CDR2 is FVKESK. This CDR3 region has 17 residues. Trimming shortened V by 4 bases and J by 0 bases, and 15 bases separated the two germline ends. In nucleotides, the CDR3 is TGTGCCAGCAGCCTACGGACGGTTAACCCGAACACCGGGGAGCTGTTTTTT. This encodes CASSLRTVNPNTGELFF.

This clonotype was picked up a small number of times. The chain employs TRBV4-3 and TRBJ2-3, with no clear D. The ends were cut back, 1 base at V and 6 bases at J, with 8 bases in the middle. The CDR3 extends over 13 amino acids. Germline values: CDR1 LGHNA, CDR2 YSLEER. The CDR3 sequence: CASSQVMLDTQYF. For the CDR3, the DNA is TGCGCCAGCAGCCAAGTCATGCTTGATACGCAGTATTTT.

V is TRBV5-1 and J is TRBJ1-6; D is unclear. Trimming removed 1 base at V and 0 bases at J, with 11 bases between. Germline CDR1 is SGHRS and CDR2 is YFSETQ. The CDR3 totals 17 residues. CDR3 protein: CASSLSRPSSYNSPLHF. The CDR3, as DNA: TGCGCCAGCAGCTTGTCTCGCCCGAGCTCCTATAATTCACCCCTCCACTTT.